The 8 T cell receptor beta chains presented below share a single source sample, sequenced in a study of T cell responses to AZD1222 COVID-19 vaccine. Generated by immunoSEQ multiplex PCR, the TCRdb table keeps only in-frame clones and is missing some. The sample gives some 140,000 clones, 93% of which show up once; about 1% is in the top ten. The sample here was peripheral blood, taken on day 0 of AZD1222 vaccination. The source is an adult in good health.

V gene TRBV7-2 combines with J gene TRBJ2-1, with 11 bases matching TRBD2. Germline V CDR1 and CDR2: SGHTA, FQGNSA. Trimming took 1 base from V and 4 from J; bases not matched to a gene: 12. The CDR3 is made up of 19 amino acids. The CDR3, as DNA: TGTGCCAGCAGCTTAGAATTGCGGGAGACTAGCGGGATTTACAATGAGCAGTTCTTC. It is translated as CASSLELRETSGIYNEQFF.

The genes are TRBV27 and TRBJ1-6, with a possible D match to TRBD1 (6 bases). V lost 5 bases and J 5 bases, leaving 7 bases between the germline ends. Germline lookup yields CDR1 MNHEY and CDR2 SMNVEV (reference sequence). The CDR3 runs 13 residues. The chain's CDR3 is CASSHRDNSPLHF. Here the CDR3 DNA reads TGTGCCAGCAGTCACAGGGATAATTCACCCCTCCACTTT.

This chain uses TRBV29-1 with TRBJ1-2; TRBD1 might be the D (5 bases). CDR1 is SQVTM, CDR2 ANQGSEA, per germline. The CDR3 runs to 13 residues. Trimming stripped 7 bases from V and 4 bases from J, with 16 bases between. The CDR3 sequence is CSAPGGAGYGYTF. In DNA, the CDR3 is TGCAGCGCCCCGGGGGGTGCCGGCTATGGCTACACCTTC.

The chain uses TRBV7-2 and TRBJ1-1; D gene unclear. Trimming left V 4 bases short and J 11 bases short, with 8 bases between. This CDR3 has 10 amino acids. In germline, CDR1 is SGHTA, CDR2 FQGNSA. The CDR3 coding sequence is TGTGCCAGCAGCTCTCCTGGGGCTTTCTTT. Protein: CASSSPGAFF. Full variable domain (missing parts from reference TRBV7-2 and TRBJ1-1): GAGVSQSPSNKVTEKGKDVELRCDPISGHTALYWYRQSLGQGLEFLIYFQGNSAPDKSGLPSDRFSAERTGGSVSTLTIQRTQQEDSAVYLCASSSPGAFFGQGTRLTVV.

This rearrangement joins TRBV4-2 to TRBJ1-2; 11 bases are a match to TRBD1. V shed 2 bases, J shed 0 bases, and the junction held 8 bases outside the gene matches. CDR3 length: 18 residues. Germline assignment: CDR1 LGHNA and CDR2 YNFKEQ. This chain's CDR3 is CASSQSGTGGISNYGYTF. The CDR3 nucleotides are TGTGCCAGCAGCCAATCCGGGACAGGGGGTATTTCTAACTATGGCTACACCTTC.

A remark on this clone: Other DNA sequences in this sample translate to the same CDR3. The V gene is TRBV15, the J gene TRBJ2-5, with D hard to call. CDR1 is LNHNV, CDR2 YYDKDF, per germline (reference sequence). There are 12 residues in the CDR3. V shed 0 bases and J shed 1 base, with 0 bases lying between them. The CDR3 DNA sequence: TGTGCCACCAGCAGAGACCAAGAGACCCAGTACTTC. It specifies CATSRDQETQYF.

The V and J genes are TRBV7-2 and TRBJ2-3; TRBD2 matches at 13 bases. This CDR3 contains 16 residues. Trimming at V came to 6 bases and at J to 2 bases, leaving 5 bases not matched to a gene. CDR1 and CDR2 from the germline V gene are SGHTA and FQGNSA. The CDR3 DNA follows: TGTGCCAGCAGTAAGACTAGCGGGGGGTACACAGATACGCAGTATTTT. It yields the protein CASSKTSGGYTDTQYF.

This chain connects TRBV5-1 to TRBJ2-3; the D is unclear. The germline gives CDR1 SGHRS, CDR2 YFSETQ. The CDR3 runs to 14 residues. V lost 1 base and J lost 1, with 7 bases in between. CDR3 coding DNA: TGCGCCAGCAGCTTGAGTTCGGGCACAGATACGCAGTATTTT. It translates to CASSLSSGTDTQYF.